The 2 T cell receptor beta chains below come from one sample, sequenced in a study of vaccination effects on CD4 cells after COVID-19. No antigen has been identified for these receptors. With the ViraFEST assay, the study expanded antigen-specific CD4+ T cells using viral peptide pools, then sequenced them. Cultured cells yielded isolated CD4+ T cells after 10 days. Neither prior SARS-CoV-2 infection nor positive nucleocapsid antibodies were present in the vaccine recipients. The data were produced by immunoSEQ multiplex PCR, yet TCRdb's version contains in-frame clones alone and is incomplete. The table records 20,000 to 30,000 clones, 65% to 80% of them present only once. The sample in question was CD4+ T cells from PBMCs cultured with HCoV-NL63 spike peptides, obtained before COVID-19 vaccination. The receptor set was obtained from a human donor who received a COVID-19 vaccine.

The CDR3 DNA sequence: TGTGCCAGCTCACCACCGGGGTCGACGGTCGCTGGGGCCAACGTCCTGACTTTC. Translating it yields CASSPPGSTVAGANVLTF. The V and J genes are TRBV18 and TRBJ2-6; D not certain. V lost 0 bases and J 2 bases, leaving 14 bases between the germline ends. The CDR3 is 18 amino acids. Germline CDR1 KGHSH, CDR2 LQKENI.

The chain carries TRBV10-2 and TRBJ1-1; D remains ambiguous. Germline CDR1 reads WSHSY; CDR2 reads SAAADI. This CDR3 is 14 amino acids long. V was trimmed by 1 base and J by 3 bases, leaving 9 bases between them. The CDR3 protein is CASSEYHRDTEAFF. Here the CDR3 DNA reads TGCGCCAGCAGTGAGTATCACCGGGACACTGAAGCTTTCTTT.